The subject of this entry is one TCR beta chain. The antigen is not known. This specimen comes from a study of shared clonotypes between healthy human individuals. Study findings and constraints: About 5% of naive CD4 clonotypes were shared across a few donors.

Between the trimmed V and J ends, which lost 2 bases and 2 bases, there was a span of 17 bases. The CDR3 runs 16 residues. Germline CDR1 is SGHDT and CDR2 is YYEEEE. TCRdb keeps only in-frame clones here, not all; method: immunoSEQ multiplex PCR. The data hold more than 150,000 clones, with approximately 62% observed a single time. Sequencing was done on a sample of memory CD4+ T cells sorted from blood. Subset defined: CD45RA-negative fraction. The chain is built from TRBV5-6 and TRBJ2-7; D ambiguous. The sequence came from a man aged 30 to 39 in good health. The CDR3 DNA follows: TGTGCCAGCAGCTTTCGGTCCCTGGCTTCGGCCTACGAGCAGTACTTC. Translating it yields CASSFRSLASAYEQYF.